The 26 T cell receptor beta chains presented below share a single source sample, sequenced in a study of T cell responses to AZD1222 COVID-19 vaccine. Libraries were prepared by immunoSEQ multiplex PCR; TCRdb keeps only in-frame clonotypes and omits some of them. Among about 140,000 clones listed, over 75% were seen once. The input for sequencing was peripheral blood, taken 28 days after the second dose of the MenACWY control vaccine. The receptors stem from an adult who received the MenACWY meningococcal vaccine as a control.

The rearrangement uses TRBV5-4 and TRBJ2-5, with a weak D call TRBD1 (5 bases). Germline CDR1 is SGHNT and CDR2 is YYREEE (reference sequence). Trimming stripped 4 bases from V and 1 base from J, with 14 bases between. The CDR3 contains 15 residues. CDR3 coding DNA: TGTGCCAGCAGCCGTTACCAGGGATTCCAAGAGACCCAGTACTTC. Amino acid sequence: CASSRYQGFQETQYF.

The chain joins TRBV10-3 to TRBJ1-1; D possibly corresponds to TRBD1 (6 bases). Germline V gives CDR1 ENHRY, CDR2 SYGVKD. The CDR3 contains 13 residues. V lost 8 bases and J lost 1, with 11 bases in between. CDR3 loop: CAIGGQQNTEAFF. The CDR3, as DNA: TGTGCCATCGGTGGACAGCAGAACACTGAAGCTTTCTTT.

V usage is TRBV6-5 and J usage is TRBJ2-1, with 7 nucleotides matching TRBD1. CDR1 and CDR2 (germline): MNHEY, SVGAGI. V gave up 6 bases and J gave up 5 bases; unmatched junction bases: 1. The CDR3 sequence is 12 residues long. This CDR3 reads CASRGQHNEQFF. CDR3 DNA: TGTGCCAGCAGGGGACAGCACAATGAGCAGTTCTTC.

J is TRBJ2-2 and V is TRBV3-1 (or the pseudogene TRBV3-2); 8 bases fit TRBD2. CDR1 is LGHDT, CDR2 YNNKEL, per germline (reference sequence). The CDR3 runs 17 residues. The trim removed 1 base at V and 1 base at J, leaving 5 bases unmatched. In DNA form, the CDR3 reads TGTGCCAGCAGCCAAGTTACAAGCGGGAGGAACACCGGGGAGCTGTTTTTT. Translated: CASSQVTSGRNTGELFF.

This clone was recorded once. The chain uses TRBV7-2 and TRBJ2-1, with D possibly called TRBD1 or TRBD2 (6 bases each). Trimming left V 2 bases short and J 7 bases short, with 15 bases between. This CDR3 contains 15 residues. Germline V CDR1 and CDR2: SGHTA, FQGNSA. The CDR3 reads CASSLSRGVGNEQFF. The CDR3 DNA follows: TGTGCCAGCAGCTTATCGAGGGGGGTCGGGAATGAGCAGTTCTTC. Variable domain in full (rest from reference TRBV7-2 and TRBJ2-1): GAGVSQSPSNKVTEKGKDVELRCDPISGHTALYWYRQSLGQGLEFLIYFQGNSAPDKSGLPSDRFSAERTGGSVSTLTIQRTQQEDSAVYLCASSLSRGVGNEQFFGPGTRLTVL.

This sequence joins TRBV4-1 and TRBJ1-5; D call uncertain. Germline CDR1 is MGHRA and CDR2 is YSYEKL. The CDR3 spans 16 residues. With 1 base removed from V and 2 bases from J, the gap between germline ends came to 12 bases. CDR3 loop: CASSQVLSGRNQPQHF. The DNA for the CDR3 is TGCGCCAGCAGCCAAGTATTGTCAGGACGCAATCAGCCCCAGCATTTT.

The V gene is TRBV20-1, the J gene TRBJ1-2, with D uncertain. V lost 3 bases and J lost 4, with 0 bases in between. The CDR3 extends over 9 amino acids. From germline, CDR1 is DFQATT and CDR2 SNEGSKA (reference sequence). CDR3 nucleotides: TGCAGTGCTAGCTATGGCTACACCTTC. Its protein product is CSASYGYTF.

For the CDR3, the DNA is TGTGCCTACTCTGGCGGGGCTGGAAACACCATATATTTT. It specifies CAYSGGAGNTIYF. This chain uses TRBV30 with TRBJ1-3; D ambiguous. V dropped 7 bases and J dropped 2 bases, with 12 bases sitting between them. Germline lookup yields CDR1 GTSNPN and CDR2 SVGIG (reference sequence). The CDR3 totals 13 residues.

The chain recombines TRBV28 with TRBJ1-1; no reliable D call. Trimming shortened V by 7 bases and J by 4 bases, and 16 bases separated the two germline ends. The germline CDR1 and CDR2 sequences are MDHEN and SYDVKM. The CDR3 runs to 14 residues. The DNA for the CDR3 is TGTGCCAGCACCTCCCCGGGCGGAGGCACTGAAGCTTTCTTT. Amino acids: CASTSPGGGTEAFF.

The chain uses TRBV6-2 or TRBV6-3 and TRBJ1-5; D uncertain. The germline gives CDR1 MNHEY, CDR2 SVGEGT. V lost 2 bases and J lost 7, with 12 bases in between. This CDR3 is built from 14 residues. The CDR3 sequence: CASSYRGEGQPQHF. The CDR3 DNA is TGTGCCAGCAGTTACCGCGGGGAAGGGCAGCCCCAGCATTTT.

The chain joins TRBV7-9 to TRBJ1-1; 7 nucleotides agree with TRBD1. With 7 bases clipped from V and 1 base from J, the junction kept 9 bases outside the gene matches. The CDR3 has 15 residues. Germline V gene data show CDR1 as SEHNR and CDR2 as FQNEAQ (reference sequence). The CDR3 sequence is CASTPPGGTNTEAFF. The CDR3 DNA sequence: TGTGCCAGCACACCACCAGGGGGAACGAACACTGAAGCTTTCTTT.

This clone has only a few counts. The J gene is TRBJ1-4, the V gene TRBV18, with D hard to call. Germline lookup yields CDR1 KGHSH and CDR2 LQKENI. The CDR3 extends over 12 amino acids. Trimming shortened V by 8 bases and J by 4 bases, and 8 bases separated the two germline ends. Here the CDR3 reads CASTRSNEKLFF. CDR3 sequence (DNA): TGTGCCAGCACGAGGAGTAATGAAAAACTGTTTTTT.

The J gene is TRBJ2-5, the V gene TRBV28, with D unresolved. The CDR3 is 10 residues long. Trimming cost V 9 bases and J 5 bases, with 7 bases left between them. Germline values: CDR1 MDHEN, CDR2 SYDVKM. The CDR3 nucleotides are TGTGCCAGGGACCCGGAGACCCAGTACTTC. As protein: CARDPETQYF.

The CDR3: CASSLALEEEGYTF. CDR3 nucleotide sequence: TGTGCCAGCAGCTTAGCTTTAGAGGAGGAGGGCTACACCTTC. This chain joins TRBV11-3 and TRBJ1-2; D uncertain. Looked up from germline, CDR1 is SGHNT and CDR2 is YENEEA. Trimming shortened V by 1 base and J by 8 bases, and 14 bases separated the two germline ends. This CDR3 is 14 amino acids long.

This clone was detected a few times. This chain links TRBV4-3 with TRBJ1-2; D call uncertain. The CDR3 has 16 residues. The V end was cut by 0 bases, the J end by 4 bases, with 15 bases between. Germline CDR1 reads LGHNA; CDR2 reads YSLEER. This CDR3 is CASSQEEGAGGYGYTF. The CDR3 DNA is TGCGCCAGCAGCCAAGAGGAGGGCGCGGGAGGCTATGGCTACACCTTC.

V is TRBV7-2 and J is TRBJ2-1, with D uncertain. Germline V gives CDR1 SGHTA, CDR2 FQGNSA. V gave up 2 bases and J gave up 6 bases, with 8 bases separating them. The CDR3 covers 13 residues. Here the CDR3 DNA reads TGTGCCAGCAGCTTAAGGAGAGCCAATGAGCAGTTCTTC. It encodes CASSLRRANEQFF.

This rearrangement joins TRBV7-9 to TRBJ1-1, with D uncertain. Trimming stripped 3 bases from V and 5 bases from J, with 13 bases between. This CDR3 is 14 amino acids long. Germline loops: CDR1 SEHNR, CDR2 FQNEAQ (reference sequence). CDR3 in amino acids: CASSFGSYGTEAFF. CDR3 coding DNA: TGTGCCAGCAGCTTTGGGAGCTATGGGACTGAAGCTTTCTTT.

The V gene is TRBV5-4, the J gene TRBJ2-3, with 7 bases that match TRBD2. The CDR3 consists of 15 residues. J was trimmed by 0 bases and V by 4 bases; bases with no gene match: 5. Germline-derived CDR1 and CDR2 are SGHNT and YYREEE (reference sequence). The CDR3 sequence is CASSPGTTSTDTQYF. The CDR3 nucleotides are TGTGCCAGCAGCCCCGGGACTACTAGCACAGATACGCAGTATTTT.

The CDR3 protein is CASSDQGIQPQHF. In DNA, the CDR3 is TGTGCCAGCAGTGACCAGGGTATTCAGCCCCAGCATTTT. The genes are TRBV6-1 and TRBJ1-5, with D tentatively TRBD1 (5 bases). Germline assignment: CDR1 MNHNS and CDR2 SASEGT. The CDR3 totals 13 residues. Trimming removed 3 bases at V and 6 bases at J, with 9 bases between.

This chain connects TRBV7-2 to TRBJ1-5; D might be TRBD1 (5 bases). Germline loops: CDR1 SGHTA, CDR2 FQGNSA. V dropped 1 base and J dropped 2 bases, with 12 bases sitting between them. The CDR3 spans 16 residues. The CDR3 here is CASSLEWGVGNQPQHF. CDR3 nucleotides: TGTGCCAGCAGCTTAGAGTGGGGGGTAGGCAATCAGCCCCAGCATTTT.

The rearrangement uses TRBV5-5 and TRBJ2-5; 12 bases align to TRBD1. Germline values: CDR1 SGHKS, CDR2 YYEKEE (reference sequence). CDR3 length: 16 amino acids. After removal of 3 bases from V and 6 bases from J, the junction contained 9 bases not matched to a gene. Here the CDR3 DNA reads TGTGCCAGCAGCTCGGGGGGGACAGGGGGCGCGAAGACCCAGTACTTC. This codes for CASSSGGTGGAKTQYF.

The J gene is TRBJ1-2, the V gene TRBV28, with 7 bases that match TRBD1. V lost 6 bases, J lost 3 bases, and 4 bases stayed unmatched. Germline assignment: CDR1 MDHEN and CDR2 SYDVKM. The CDR3 is made up of 13 amino acids. The CDR3 nucleotides read TGTGCCAGCAGCCAAGGACAGGACTATGGCTACACCTTC. Its translation is CASSQGQDYGYTF.

The rearrangement joins TRBV5-8 to TRBJ2-7, with D perhaps TRBD1 (5 bases). There are 16 residues in the CDR3. With 0 bases removed from V and 3 bases from J, the gap between germline ends came to 16 bases. CDR1 and CDR2 (germline): SGHTS, YDEGEE. In nucleotides, the CDR3 is TGTGCCAGCAGCTTGGTGATAGGTCAGGGTCTCTACGAGCAGTACTTC. This gives the protein CASSLVIGQGLYEQYF.

A few counts support this clone. The J gene is TRBJ2-7, the V gene TRBV6-5; 7 nucleotides align to TRBD2. This CDR3 comprises 14 residues. In germline, CDR1 is MNHEY, CDR2 SVGAGI. V was clipped by 7 bases and J by 0 bases; unmatched bases: 6. The CDR3 spells CASTGGGSSYEQYF. CDR3 DNA: TGTGCCAGCACCGGCGGGGGTAGCTCCTACGAGCAGTACTTC.

As to this clone: Other DNA variants within this sample encode the same CDR3. The V call is TRBV5-1, the J call TRBJ1-1, with no clear D. V was clipped by 0 bases and J by 0 bases, with 6 bases between them. CDR1 and CDR2 from the germline V gene are SGHRS and YFSETQ. This CDR3 spans 14 amino acids. The chain's CDR3 is CASSLAGMNTEAFF. DNA of the CDR3: TGCGCCAGCAGCTTGGCTGGTATGAACACTGAAGCTTTCTTT.

J is TRBJ2-1 and V is TRBV7-3; 12 bases match TRBD2. This CDR3 region has 15 residues. Germline lookup yields CDR1 SGHTA and CDR2 FQGTGA. V dropped 2 bases and J dropped 9; count of bases not matched to a gene: 5. The CDR3 spells CASSLASGGAFEQFF. The CDR3 DNA reads TGTGCCAGCAGCTTAGCTAGCGGGGGGGCATTTGAGCAGTTCTTC.